These T cell receptor beta chains were read from a single sample in a study of blood T cell repertoires in COVID-19. Profiled with immunoSEQ multiplex PCR; TCRdb holds only in-frame clones, not every one. This table has approximately 110,000 clones, approximately 90% appearing once. The sample taken for sequencing was peripheral blood. The receptors originated from a human donor in a cohort sampled during active COVID-19. CDR3s include the opening cysteine and the closing phenylalanine or tryptophan. The D gene is left open where the match is weak. Clone size is stated in some rows and not others, as once, few, many or a class when expanded.

TRBV7-9	TRBD2	TRBJ2-1	NA	CASTPTFGLAGGYEQFF	TGTGCCAGCACCCCGACGTTCGGACTAGCGGGAGGGTATGAGCAGTTCTTC
TRBV28	TRBD1	TRBJ1-1	NA	CATTQGAPTEAFF	TGTGCCACAACGCAGGGGGCGCCGACTGAAGCTTTCTTT
TRBV7-2	NA	TRBJ1-3	NA	CASTLAGSSGNTIYF	TGTGCCAGCACCCTGGCAGGCAGCTCTGGAAACACCATATATTTT
TRBV6-4	NA	TRBJ1-4	NA	CASSDSRSPPLGTNEKLFF	TGTGCCAGCAGTGACTCGAGGTCCCCCCCTTTAGGAACTAATGAAAAACTGTTTTTT
TRBV7-9	NA	TRBJ1-2	NA	CASSSDSRYGYTF	TGTGCCAGCAGCTCGGACAGCCGCTATGGCTACACCTTC
TRBV19	TRBD1	TRBJ1-2	NA	CASSHGGQPTGYTF	TGTGCCAGTAGCCACGGGGGACAGCCCACCGGCTACACCTTC
TRBV7-2	NA	TRBJ1-1	once	CASRGQGREAFF	TGTGCCAGCAGGGGGCAGGGTAGAGAAGCTTTCTTT
TRBV7-9	NA	TRBJ2-1	NA	CASSPRNEQFF	TGTGCCAGCAGCCCCAGGAATGAGCAGTTCTTC
TRBV2	NA	TRBJ1-1	NA	CAARSRGTEAFF	TGTGCCGCTCGTTCGCGGGGCACTGAAGCTTTCTTT
TRBV18	TRBD2	TRBJ2-3	NA	CASSPPVSGRTDTQYF	TGTGCCAGCTCACCACCGGTTAGCGGGAGGACAGATACGCAGTATTTT